This T cell receptor (beta chain) came from a study of blood T cells in healthy people across ages. With a J-beta primer mix and a sample-barcoded 5' primer, a second PCR ran about 6 to 11 cycles. TCRdb called the 5' RACE reads again in MiXCR, with one record for every CDR3 protein. The sample carries some 900,000 distinct CDR3 sequences, roughly 50% recorded once. The specimen sequenced was blood. The origin of this receptor is a man younger than 40 in good health.

This CDR3 is CASSQTPLGLAGDSYNEQFF. CDR3 sequence (DNA): TGCGCCAGCAGCCAGACTCCGCTCGGACTAGCGGGGGACTCCTACAATGAGCAGTTCTTC. The chain uses TRBV4-3 and TRBJ2-1, with TRBD2 identical over 13 bases. The CDR3 has 20 amino acids. Germline CDR1 and CDR2: LGHNA and YSLEER. V dropped 3 bases and J dropped 0; count of bases not matched to a gene: 11.